This TCR beta chain was recovered during a study of blood T cells in healthy people across ages. Study results and limitations: It was held that the diversity estimates obtained from one million T cells were underestimates.

This clonotype occurred a few times. Its antigen is unknown. Every donor gave approximately 10 milliliters of peripheral blood. Total RNA was isolated from each sample in quantities of at least 6 micrograms. A sample-barcoded 5' primer and a J-beta primer mix were used in a second PCR of about 7 to 12 cycles. TCRdb re-analysed the 5' RACE reads in MiXCR, keeping a single row per CDR3 protein. The sample includes roughly 570,000 distinct CDR3 sequences, 25% to 30% of them seen just once. This CDR3 contains 14 residues. V gave up 5 bases and J gave up 3 bases; unmatched junction bases: 3. Germline CDR1 reads ENHRY; CDR2 reads SYGVKD.

The source of this sequence is a woman aged 70-85 years in good health. The rearrangement uses TRBV10-3 and TRBJ1-5; 8 nucleotides match TRBD1. Specimen: blood. CDR3 residues: CAISTGGINQPQHF. CDR3 coding DNA: TGTGCCATCAGTACAGGGGGTATCAATCAGCCCCAGCATTTT.